A selection of T cell receptor beta chains follows, all from one sample in a study of T cells in Graves' hyperthyroidism and ophthalmopathy. Using its own MiXCR run on the multiplex PCR reads, TCRdb lists one record per CDR3 protein. The repertoire consists of more than 500,000 distinct CDR3 sequences, with 15% to 20% occurring once and the leading ten covering about 3.8%. Specimen: blood. Receptors were obtained from a woman aged 25 to 39 with Graves' hyperthyroidism. CDR3s include the opening cysteine and the closing phenylalanine or tryptophan. Each record gives: J gene, V gene, clone size, D gene, CDR3 protein, CDR3 DNA. A D gene is named only where the DNA matches it firmly. Clone sizes are given selectively: once, few, many, or a class where the clone is expanded.

TRBJ2-1	TRBV11-3	many	TRBD2	CASSLGLVVVNEQFF	TGTGCCAGCAGCCTGGGACTAGTCGTGGTCAATGAGCAGTTCTTC
TRBJ2-7	TRBV5-5	many	TRBD1	CASAIRGQWSYEQYF	TGTGCCAGCGCGATCAGGGGGCAATGGTCCTACGAGCAGTACTTC
TRBJ1-2	TRBV2	.	TRBD1	CASSISRDRNYGYTF	TGTGCCAGCAGCATCTCTCGGGACAGAAACTATGGCTACACCTTC
TRBJ1-5	TRBV27	.	.	CASSLGGVRGNQPQHF	TGTGCCAGCAGTCTGGGGGGGGTAAGAGGCAATCAGCCCCAGCATTTT
TRBJ2-2	TRBV5-5	few	TRBD1	CASSPRTGGGAGELFF	TGTGCCAGCAGCCCGCGGACAGGGGGGGGTGCCGGGGAGCTGTTTTTT
TRBJ2-1	TRBV28	.	.	CASRDMTRRDEQFF	TGTGCCAGCAGGGATATGACTAGGAGGGATGAGCAGTTCTTC
TRBJ2-7	TRBV9	few	.	CAGSVGAGMTYEQYF	TGTGCCGGCAGCGTAGGGGCAGGGATGACCTACGAGCAGTACTTC
TRBJ1-1	TRBV19	.	.	CASIQGLGNTEAFF	TGTGCCAGTATCCAGGGGTTGGGGAACACTGAAGCTTTCTTT
TRBJ2-2	TRBV19	few	TRBD1	CASSSTGFFTGELFF	TGTGCCAGTAGTTCGACAGGGTTCTTTACCGGGGAGCTGTTTTTT
TRBJ2-3	TRBV3-1	many	.	CASSLSVRDTQYF	TGTGCCAGCAGCCTCTCTGTGCGGGATACGCAGTATTTT
TRBJ1-1	TRBV28	.	.	CASSLIGRGGNTEAFF	TGTGCCAGCAGTTTGATAGGGAGGGGGGGGAACACTGAAGCTTTCTTT
TRBJ2-7	TRBV18	.	TRBD1	CASSPSGRGLYEQYF	TGTGCCAGCTCACCTAGCGGCAGGGGGCTGTACGAGCAGTACTTC
TRBJ2-7	TRBV20-1	.	TRBD2	CSVPGTSGRAPYEQYF	TGCAGTGTCCCCGGGACTAGCGGGAGGGCCCCCTACGAGCAGTACTTC
TRBJ2-7	TRBV19	few	TRBD2	CASSMTSGAYEQYF	TGTGCCAGTAGTATGACTAGCGGAGCCTACGAGCAGTACTTC
TRBJ2-3	TRBV27	many	TRBD2	CASSPLRGSSDTQYF	TGTGCCAGCAGTCCTTTGCGCGGGAGTTCGGATACGCAGTATTTT
TRBJ2-5	TRBV28	.	.	CALPTALRIGQETQYF	TGTGCCCTTCCGACAGCCCTCAGGATCGGACAAGAGACCCAGTACTTC
TRBJ2-7	TRBV29-1	many	.	CSVLIQVSYEQYF	TGCAGCGTTTTAATACAGGTCTCCTACGAGCAGTACTTC
TRBJ2-7	TRBV7-2	few	TRBD2	CASSRDYPSSYEQYF	TGTGCCAGCAGCCGGGACTACCCGAGCTCCTACGAGCAGTACTTC
TRBJ2-7	TRBV7-8	many	.	CASSPPTYEQYF	TGTGCCAGCAGCCCTCCTACCTACGAGCAGTACTTC
TRBJ1-2	TRBV2	many	.	CASIGPGAREGYTF	TGTGCCAGCATCGGCCCTGGGGCCAGGGAGGGCTACACCTTC
TRBJ1-6	TRBV4-2	.	TRBD1	CASSPEPGQGPDSPLHF	TGTGCCAGCAGCCCGGAACCGGGACAGGGGCCTGACTCACCCCTCCACTTT
TRBJ2-1	TRBV19	.	.	CASSDELYNEQFF	TGTGCCAGTAGTGATGAACTTTACAATGAGCAGTTCTTC
TRBJ2-7	TRBV27	few	.	CASSLSQRAPYERYF	TGTGCCAGCAGTTTGTCTCAGCGGGCCCCCTACGAGCGGTACTTC
TRBJ2-7	TRBV12-3/TRBV12-4	many	TRBD2	CASSRPGLGSYEQYF	TGTGCCAGCAGCCGGCCGGGACTAGGATCCTACGAGCAGTACTTC
TRBJ2-5	TRBV28	once	.	CASSVGPPSEAQYF	TGTGCCAGCAGCGTAGGCCCCCCTAGCGAGGCCCAGTACTTC
TRBJ1-2	TRBV11-2	.	.	CASSASANYGYTF	TGTGCCAGCAGCGCCTCCGCTAACTATGGCTACACCTTC
TRBJ2-7	TRBV20-1	many	TRBD2	CSARDLAGAYEQYF	TGCAGTGCTAGAGATCTAGCGGGGGCATACGAGCAGTACTTC
TRBJ2-7	TRBV12-3/TRBV12-4	many	TRBD2	CASSLWAGGEQYF	TGTGCCAGCAGTTTATGGGCGGGGGGCGAGCAGTACTTC
TRBJ2-3	TRBV3-1	many	.	CASSQDLGLTDTQYF	TGTGCCAGCAGCCAAGATCTCGGACTCACAGATACGCAGTATTTT
TRBJ2-1	TRBV7-9	many	TRBD2	CASSFGTSLRGEQFF	TGTGCCAGCAGTTTCGGGACTAGCCTACGAGGTGAGCAGTTCTTC
TRBJ1-3	TRBV6-1	.	.	CASREREGGNTIYF	TGTGCCAGCAGAGAAAGGGAGGGCGGAAACACCATATATTTT
TRBJ1-1	TRBV18	many	.	CASNTVLTEAFF	TGTGCCAGCAACACAGTGCTCACTGAAGCTTTCTTT
TRBJ2-7	TRBV20-1	many	TRBD2	CSARPLLAGGGSYEQYF	TGCAGTGCTAGACCCTTATTAGCGGGAGGTGGCTCCTACGAGCAGTACTTC
TRBJ2-5	TRBV3-1	.	.	CASSHGSQETQYF	TGTGCCAGCAGCCACGGTTCCCAAGAGACCCAGTACTTC
TRBJ2-1	TRBV11-3	few	.	CASSFRVNEQFF	TGTGCCAGCAGCTTCAGGGTAAATGAGCAGTTCTTC
TRBJ1-1	TRBV6-1	.	TRBD1	CASSKRQGPTEAFF	TGTGCCAGCAGTAAAAGACAGGGGCCCACTGAAGCTTTCTTT
TRBJ2-7	TRBV20-1	few	TRBD1	CSAIPSLDRGVPHEQYF	TGCAGTGCTATTCCTTCCCTTGACAGGGGAGTCCCCCACGAGCAGTACTTC
TRBJ2-7	TRBV7-2	few	TRBD1	CASSRQGFYEQYF	TGTGCCAGCAGCAGACAGGGATTCTACGAGCAGTACTTC
TRBJ2-1	TRBV28	.	TRBD2	CASRSPGGRYEQFF	TGTGCCAGCAGGTCACCGGGAGGGCGGTACGAGCAGTTCTTC
TRBJ2-7	TRBV28	many	TRBD1	CASGRSLRGSNPNEQYF	TGTGCCAGCGGTCGATCCCTCAGGGGGAGTAATCCTAATGAGCAGTACTTC
TRBJ2-2	TRBV28	many	.	CASSAGDGELFF	TGTGCCAGCAGTGCCGGGGACGGGGAGCTGTTTTTT
TRBJ1-1	TRBV7-2	many	TRBD1	CASSFRQGAWGEAFF	TGTGCCAGCAGCTTCCGGCAGGGGGCGTGGGGTGAAGCTTTCTTT
TRBJ2-5	TRBV29-1	many	.	CSVRRIQETQYF	TGCAGCGTGCGCAGGATTCAAGAGACCCAGTACTTC
TRBJ2-7	TRBV6-2/TRBV6-3	few	.	CASSYTDEQYF	TGTGCCAGCAGTTATACGGACGAGCAGTACTTC
TRBJ2-5	TRBV6-1	.	.	CASNPAGFTIQETQYF	TGTGCCAGCAACCCAGCAGGGTTTACTATCCAAGAGACCCAGTACTTC
TRBJ2-1	TRBV7-9	.	.	CASKEVGGEQFF	TGTGCCAGCAAGGAGGTGGGCGGTGAGCAGTTCTTC